The TCR beta chain under discussion was sequenced for a study of T cell repertoires in cytomegalovirus infection. In the study overall: Public TCR beta signatures marked donors with CMV infection and the matching HLA. Study-wide points: Predominance within the ex vivo response was attributable to HLA-C-restricted CMV-specific TCR beta clonotypes. There were carriers of CMV plus the relevant HLA, and cumulative public TCR beta family frequency identified them.

TCRdb passed the reads through MiXCR, listing each CDR3 protein once. The sample contains roughly 130,000 distinct CDR3 sequences, roughly 9% of which appear only once. This clonotype was counted ten times or more. Its antigen remains unidentified. The sequenced sample consisted of PBMCs. The clonotype comes from a human donor in good health (CMV status not recorded). Some clones in this sample may be carry-over from other donors' samples.

The CDR3 nucleotides are TGTGCCAGCAGCGTACAGGGATCTTGGAATGAAAAACTGTTTTTT. It codes for CASSVQGSWNEKLFF. The chain has TRBV7-2 and TRBJ1-4; tentative D call: TRBD1 (6 bases). This CDR3 has 15 residues. Trimming pared 5 bases from V and 5 bases from J, leaving 15 bases between. The V gene's germline CDR1 is SGHTA and CDR2 FQGNSA.